The present TCR beta chain was sequenced within a study of T-cell reconstitution after alpha-beta-depleted transplantation in children. General observations from the study: By one year post-transplant, T-cell counts and diversity largely arose from T cells that were newly produced.

V lost 8 bases and J lost 3; bases outside the gene matches: 9. Germline V CDR1 and CDR2: MDHEN, SYDVKM. CDR3 size: 15 residues. Unique molecular identifiers were built into the TCRbeta library. TCRdb recomputed calls from the PCR reads with MiXCR, one row per CDR3 protein. The sample includes 250,000 to 300,000 distinct CDR3 sequences, about 9.5% of them seen just once. As to this clonotype: Antigen: not known.

This clonotype originated in a boy younger than two with acute myeloid leukemia, due to receive a stem cell transplant. This material consisted of PBMCs, taken before TCRalphabeta/CD19-depleted stem cell transplant. V gene TRBV28 combines with J gene TRBJ1-4, with 7 positions matching TRBD1. The CDR3 region has the DNA TGTGCCAGCCGTACATACAGGGGCTCTAATGAAAAACTGTTTTTT. Its protein product is CASRTYRGSNEKLFF.